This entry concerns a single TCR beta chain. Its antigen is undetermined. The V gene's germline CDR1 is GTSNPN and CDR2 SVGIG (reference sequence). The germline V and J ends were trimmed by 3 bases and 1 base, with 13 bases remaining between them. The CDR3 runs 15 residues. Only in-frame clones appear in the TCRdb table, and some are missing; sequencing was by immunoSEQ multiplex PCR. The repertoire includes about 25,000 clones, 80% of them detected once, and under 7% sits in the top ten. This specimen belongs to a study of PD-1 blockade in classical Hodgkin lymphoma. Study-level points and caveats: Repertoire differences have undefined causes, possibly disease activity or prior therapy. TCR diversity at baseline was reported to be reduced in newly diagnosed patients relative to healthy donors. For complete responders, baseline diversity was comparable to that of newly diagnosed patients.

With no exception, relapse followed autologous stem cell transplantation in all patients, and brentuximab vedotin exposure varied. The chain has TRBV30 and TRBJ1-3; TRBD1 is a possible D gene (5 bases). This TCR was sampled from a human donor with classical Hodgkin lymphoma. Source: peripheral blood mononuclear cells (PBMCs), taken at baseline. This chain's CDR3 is CAWRGQGYSGNTIYF. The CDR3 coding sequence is TGTGCCTGGAGAGGGCAGGGATATTCTGGAAACACCATATATTTT. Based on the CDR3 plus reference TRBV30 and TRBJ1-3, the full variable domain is SQTIHQWPATLVQPVGSPLSLECTVEGTSNPNLYWYRQAAGRGLQLLFYSVGIGQISSEVPQNLSASRPQDRQFILSSKKLLLSDSGFYLCAWRGQGYSGNTIYFGEGSWLTVV.